This T cell receptor beta chain came from a study of T-cell memory formation after mild COVID-19. This clonotype was observed at least ten times. The antigen is not known. TCRdb re-called the 5' RACE reads with MiXCR, one entry per CDR3 protein. This table has roughly 190,000 distinct CDR3 sequences, over 9.5% appearing once. Study results and caveats: Memory sampled before infection contained some responding clones, suggesting cross-reactive memory joined.

The sequence was collected from a man aged 18 to 35 who had mild COVID-19 (a few samples of this study predate the infection). Cell type and time point are not known. The sequencing input was PBMCs or a T cell subset sorted from them (not recorded which).

The CDR3 region is CASSETGGETQYF. In DNA form, the CDR3 reads TGTGCCAGCAGTGAAACAGGCGGGGAGACCCAGTACTTC. The chain has TRBV2 and TRBJ2-5; D possibly uses TRBD1 or TRBD2 (5 bases each). The CDR3 totals 13 residues. The V and J ends lost 2 bases and 5 bases respectively, with 9 bases between them. Germline V lookup: CDR1 SNHLY, CDR2 FYNNEI.